This TCR beta chain was sequenced for a study of T cells expressing NK-cell markers. Overall study context: The TCR beta repertoires were obtained from sorted CD3+CD56+NKG2C+, CD3+CD56+NKG2C- and CD3+CD56-NKG2C+ T cells. Sequenced donors, eight in total, included seven who were HCMV-seropositive and one who was seronegative.

5'RACE template switching with UMIs generated TCR beta cDNA. TCRdb re-called the 5' RACE reads; one entry per CDR3 protein, DNA not given. Its clone listing holds 300,000 to 450,000 distinct CDR3 sequences. Concerning this clonotype itself: Its antigen is unidentified.

The CDR3 length is 15 residues. CDR1 is SGHTA and CDR2 is FQGTGA in the germline V gene. The study's findings and limits: As a fraction of CD8+ T cells, dominant NKG2C+ clonotypes reached about 1.0-8% in a handful of donors.

Sequencing was done on a sample of blood T cells: a sorted CD56 or NKG2C T cell subset, CD4+ or CD8+ T cells, or bulk PBMC T cells (not recorded which). This clonotype was obtained from a man aged 18 to 69 in good health. V gene TRBV7-3 combines with J gene TRBJ2-1; TCRdb picks TRBD1, but there is no DNA to check that call. The CDR3 here is CASSYGGGNYNEQFF.